Here is one T cell receptor beta chain with its context. The data are from a study of CD8+ T cells in alopecia areata. Study-wide context: Each of the treated patients was given oral tofacitinib, 5 to 10 mg twice daily, for moderate-to-severe alopecia areata. Once tofacitinib had been taken for 6 to 18 months, 6 months off drug followed. Disease severity was quantified as SALT score of affected scalp area.

CDR3 size: 16 residues. The V end was cut by 0 bases, the J end by 4 bases, with 16 bases between. Per germline, CDR1 SGHNT and CDR2 YYREEE (reference sequence). In each case, RNA was isolated and then reverse transcribed into cDNA as the sequencing template. The assay was immunoSEQ multiplex PCR, and TCRdb's table has in-frame clones only and misses some. The table records approximately 280,000 clones, 58% of them present only once. Treatment specified: oral pan-JAK inhibitor, 5-10 mg twice daily. Individuals with alopecia areata gave both lesional scalp punch biopsies and peripheral blood for collection.

The source of this sequence is a human donor with alopecia areata. Sequencing was performed on CD4+ T cells sorted from blood, taken at week 24, from a patient treated with tofacitinib. The gene calls are TRBV5-4 and TRBJ1-1; D is unclear. The DNA of the CDR3 is TGTGCCAGCAGCTTGGACCCCGGGAGGGCTTCCACTGAAGCTTTCTTT. Its translation: CASSLDPGRASTEAFF.